Sequencing of this TCR beta chain was carried out in a study of PD-1 blockade in classical Hodgkin lymphoma. Study-level background: A 3 mg/kg intravenous dose of nivolumab was received by patients every 2 weeks.

Repertoires were generated with immunoSEQ multiplex PCR, while TCRdb's copy carries only in-frame clones and drops some. The sample comprises roughly 14,000 clones, 65% to 85% of which are singletons, and roughly 25% rests with the top ten. Relapse after autologous stem cell transplantation occurred in every patient, and brentuximab vedotin exposure varied. Patients' outcomes at their best amounted to complete response, partial response or progressive disease. Comments on this clone: Antigen unknown.

Points from the study as a whole: Nivolumab initiated under 1 year post-ASCT led to patient exclusion. Underlying causes for the observed repertoire differences were not defined, possibly disease activity or prior therapy.

The specimen comprised peripheral blood mononuclear cells (PBMCs), sampled at baseline. The sequence derives from a human donor with classical Hodgkin lymphoma.

This chain's CDR3 is CASSKYLGPTPEQYF. Here the CDR3 DNA reads TGTGCCAGCAGCAAATATCTGGGCCCGACTCCCGAGCAGTACTTC. The chain recombines TRBV21-1 with TRBJ2-7. TRBV21-1 is recorded as a pseudogene. This CDR3 comprises 15 residues.